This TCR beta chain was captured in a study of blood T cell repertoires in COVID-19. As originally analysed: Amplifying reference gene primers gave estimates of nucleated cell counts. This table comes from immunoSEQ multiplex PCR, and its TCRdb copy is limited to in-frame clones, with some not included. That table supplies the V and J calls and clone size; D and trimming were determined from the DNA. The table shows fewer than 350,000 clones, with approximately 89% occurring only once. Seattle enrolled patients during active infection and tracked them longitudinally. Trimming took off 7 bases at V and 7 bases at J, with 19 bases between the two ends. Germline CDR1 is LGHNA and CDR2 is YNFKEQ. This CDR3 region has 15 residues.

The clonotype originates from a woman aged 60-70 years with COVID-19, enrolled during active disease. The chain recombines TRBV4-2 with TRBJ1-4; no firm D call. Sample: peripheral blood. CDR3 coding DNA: TGTGCCAGCACCGGAGGAATGTTTGCGGGTGAAAAACTGTTTTTT. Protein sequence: CASTGGMFAGEKLFF.